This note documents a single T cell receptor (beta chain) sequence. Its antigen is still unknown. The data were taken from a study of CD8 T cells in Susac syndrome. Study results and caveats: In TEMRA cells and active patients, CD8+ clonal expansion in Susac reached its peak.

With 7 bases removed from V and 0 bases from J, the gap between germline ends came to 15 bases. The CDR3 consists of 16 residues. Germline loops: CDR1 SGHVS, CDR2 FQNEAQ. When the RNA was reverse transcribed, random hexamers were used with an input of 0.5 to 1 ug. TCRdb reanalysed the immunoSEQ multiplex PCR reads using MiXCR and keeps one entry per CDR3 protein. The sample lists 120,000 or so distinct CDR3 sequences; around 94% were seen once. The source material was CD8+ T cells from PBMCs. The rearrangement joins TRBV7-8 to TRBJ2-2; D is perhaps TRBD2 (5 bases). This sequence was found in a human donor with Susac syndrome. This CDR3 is CASTLGSGTNTGELFF. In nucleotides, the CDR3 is TGTGCCAGCACCCTGGGGAGCGGAACGAACACCGGGGAGCTGTTTTTT. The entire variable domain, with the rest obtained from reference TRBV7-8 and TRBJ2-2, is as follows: GAGVSQSPRYKVAKRGQDVALRCDPISGHVSLFWYQQALGQGPEFLTYFQNEAQLDKSGLPSDRFFAERPEGSVSTLKIQRTQQEDSAVYLCASTLGSGTNTGELFFGEGSRLTVL.